These T cell receptor beta chains were read from a single sample in a study of beta chain features in type 1 diabetes. Using immunoSEQ multiplex PCR, the repertoire was profiled, and TCRdb retains in-frame clones only, with some absent. The repertoire holds nearly 700,000 clones, 10% to 15% seen once, with approximately 0.022% in the top ten. Sample: naive CD4+ T cells from blood. Source of these receptors: a young man with type 1 diabetes. The CDR3 runs from the conserved cysteine through the conserved F or W. Fields, in order: CDR3 length, D gene, V gene, J gene, clone size, CDR3 protein, CDR3 DNA. D genes are given only for firm matches. Rows may omit the clone size; those that give it use once, few, many or a size class.

15	.	TRBV7-9	TRBJ2-3	.	CASSRPGTFSDTQYF	TGTGCCAGCAGCCGTCCCGGGACATTCTCAGATACGCAGTATTTT
15	.	TRBV7-2	TRBJ2-1	few	CASSLQGNPYNEQFF	TGTGCCAGCAGCCTACAGGGCAATCCCTACAATGAGCAGTTCTTC
14	.	TRBV27	TRBJ1-4	.	CASSPQATNEKLFF	TGTGCCAGCAGTCCTCAGGCAACTAATGAAAAACTGTTTTTT
15	TRBD1	TRBV5-1	TRBJ2-2	.	CASSLGDRVTGELFF	TGCGCCAGCAGCTTGGGGGACAGAGTTACCGGGGAGCTGTTTTTT
16	TRBD2	TRBV10-3	TRBJ2-2	.	CAISESASGRTGELFF	TGTGCCATCAGTGAGTCGGCTAGCGGCCGCACCGGGGAGCTGTTTTTT
16	TRBD1	TRBV11-2	TRBJ2-7	.	CASSLGHTGGFYEQYF	TGTGCCAGCAGCTTAGGGCATACAGGGGGATTTTACGAGCAGTACTTC
12	.	TRBV15	TRBJ1-1	.	CATSREGSGAFF	TGTGCCACCAGCAGAGAGGGGAGCGGAGCTTTCTTT
14	.	TRBV7-9	TRBJ2-4	.	CASSLADYKNIQYF	TGTGCCAGCAGCTTAGCGGACTACAAAAACATTCAGTACTTC
13	.	TRBV7-7	TRBJ1-2	few	CASHGGSNYGYTF	TGTGCCAGTCACGGGGGCTCTAACTATGGCTACACCTTC
13	.	TRBV5-1	TRBJ1-5	.	CASSLAVDQPQHF	TGCGCCAGCAGCTTGGCCGTGGATCAGCCCCAGCATTTT
17	.	TRBV21-1	TRBJ1-2	.	CASSALPVGDRGNGYTF	TGTGCCAGCAGCGCCCTCCCAGTAGGGGACAGGGGCAATGGCTACACCTTC
14	.	TRBV19	TRBJ1-1	.	CASSTEGGRTEAFF	TGTGCCAGTAGTACTGAAGGGGGTAGGACTGAAGCTTTCTTT
15	.	TRBV27	TRBJ1-6	.	CASSFRTDPNSPLHF	TGTGCCAGCAGTTTTCGGACCGATCCTAATTCACCCCTCCACTTT
14	TRBD1	TRBV25-1	TRBJ2-1	few	CASTDRGTNNEQFF	TGTGCCAGCACAGACAGGGGGACCAACAATGAGCAGTTCTTC